Listed here are 21 T cell receptor beta chains from one sample, sequenced in a study of beta chain features in type 1 diabetes. Study conclusions and caveats: When Type 1 diabetes patients were examined, their TCRB CDR3s proved moderately but significantly shorter in all four CD4+ subsets.

Sequenced material consisted of expressed TCRB transcripts (all of the isolated RNA was reverse transcribed). The table came from immunoSEQ multiplex PCR; TCRdb's copy has only in-frame clones and leaves some out. This sample has around 280,000 clones; over 12% occur once, and the top ten carry 0.015% to 0.017%. Their antigens are not known. The sequenced material came from naive CD4+ T cells from blood. These receptors all stem from a man between 18 and 35 years old with type 1 diabetes.

This clone was counted a few times. The chain uses TRBV27 and TRBJ2-7; possible D gene TRBD2, 5 bases. Trimming stripped 3 bases from V and 6 bases from J, with 9 bases between. The germline V gene encodes CDR1 MNHEY and CDR2 SMNVEV (reference sequence). The CDR3 is 12 amino acids. CDR3 sequence: CASSFSEGEQYF. The CDR3 DNA reads as TGTGCCAGCAGTTTTTCCGAGGGCGAGCAGTACTTC.

The gene calls are TRBV7-9 and TRBJ1-1; 11 nucleotides align to TRBD1. Germline lookup yields CDR1 SEHNR and CDR2 FQNEAQ (reference sequence). This CDR3 comprises 16 residues. V trimming: 2 bases; J trimming: 1 base; junction bases outside the gene matches: 3. CDR3 sequence: CASSLPGQGGNTEAFF. The CDR3 DNA sequence: TGTGCCAGCAGCTTACCGGGACAGGGGGGGAACACTGAAGCTTTCTTT.

This clone appeared a few times. The chain has TRBV7-8 and TRBJ2-4; D possibly corresponds to TRBD2 (6 bases). Deletions cut 4 bases from V and 3 bases from J, with 22 bases between. This CDR3 spans 18 amino acids. Germline loops: CDR1 SGHVS, CDR2 FQNEAQ. This CDR3 reads CASSSRGFGGRDKNIQYF. As DNA, the CDR3 is TGTGCCAGCAGCTCTCGGGGTTTCGGGGGAAGGGACAAAAACATTCAGTACTTC. The full variable domain, in which reference TRBV7-8 and TRBJ2-4 provide the parts outside the CDR3, is GAGVSQSPRYKVAKRGQDVALRCDPISGHVSLFWYQQALGQGPEFLTYFQNEAQLDKSGLPSDRFFAERPEGSVSTLKIQRTQQEDSAVYLCASSSRGFGGRDKNIQYFGAGTRLSVL.

This clone was seen only a few times. Other DNA sequences in this sample translate to the same CDR3. The genes are TRBV30 and TRBJ2-1; maybe TRBD2 (5 bases). Per germline, CDR1 GTSNPN and CDR2 SVGIG (reference sequence). The CDR3 length is 11 residues. V was clipped by 0 bases and J by 10 bases, with 7 bases between them. CDR3: CAWSVRGEQFF. The CDR3 DNA follows: TGTGCCTGGAGTGTACGGGGAGAGCAGTTCTTC.

This clone was counted a few times. Other DNA sequences in this sample translate to the same CDR3. The V and J genes are TRBV7-2 and TRBJ2-5; no firm D call. CDR1 is SGHTA, CDR2 FQGNSA, per germline. This CDR3 is built from 11 residues. V shed 5 bases and J shed 4 bases, with 5 bases lying between them. The CDR3, as DNA: TGTGCCAGCAGCCGACTAGAGACCCAGTACTTC. Translating gives CASSRLETQYF.

In its sample, this clone was seen a few times. This chain joins TRBV5-4 and TRBJ2-1, with 13 bases fitting TRBD2. With 5 bases clipped from V and 8 bases from J, the junction kept 7 bases outside the gene matches. This CDR3 has 15 residues. Germline V gives CDR1 SGHNT, CDR2 YYREEE (reference sequence). The CDR3 is CASRGTSGDRDEQFF. CDR3 in DNA: TGTGCCAGCAGGGGGACTAGCGGGGATCGGGATGAGCAGTTCTTC.

This chain links TRBV29-1 with TRBJ2-7; 8 bases fit TRBD1. The CDR3 spans 12 residues. The V segment lost 5 bases and the J segment 2 bases; nucleotides outside the gene matches: 2. Germline CDR1 reads SQVTM; CDR2 reads ANQGSEA. CDR3: CSVRTGPYEQYF. CDR3 nucleotide sequence: TGCAGCGTTAGGACAGGGCCCTACGAGCAGTACTTC.

Only a few counts were recorded for this clone. The J gene is TRBJ2-2, the V gene TRBV13, with D tentatively TRBD2 (7 bases). The CDR3 loop spans 17 amino acids. The germline gives CDR1 PRHDT, CDR2 FYEKMQ (reference sequence). V was shortened by 5 bases and J by 1 base, with 17 bases between the two germline ends. CDR3 residues: CASSQEGDYMNTGELFF. CDR3 coding DNA: TGTGCCAGCAGCCAAGAGGGGGACTACATGAACACCGGGGAGCTGTTTTTT.

The V gene is TRBV6-5, the J gene TRBJ2-7; TRBD1 aligns across 9 bases. Per the germline V gene, CDR1 is MNHEY and CDR2 is SVGAGI. The CDR3 consists of 14 residues. V was pared by 2 bases and J by 6 bases, with 5 bases of the junction left unmatched. The CDR3, as DNA: TGTGCCAGCAGTTACCGGGACAGGGCAACCGAGCAGTACTTC. It yields the protein CASSYRDRATEQYF.

This clone was seen a handful of times. The rearrangement uses TRBV19 and TRBJ2-3; perhaps TRBD2 as D (7 bases). V shed 6 bases and J shed 3 bases, with 16 bases lying between them. Germline values: CDR1 LNHDA, CDR2 SQIVND (reference sequence). The CDR3 loop spans 15 amino acids. The CDR3 loop reads CASREAGHPTDTQYF. CDR3 nucleotides: TGTGCCAGTAGGGAAGCGGGACACCCAACAGATACGCAGTATTTT.

As DNA, the CDR3 is TGTGCCAGCAGCCCGAGACAGGGTACGGATGGCTACACCTTC. Encoded protein: CASSPRQGTDGYTF. The chain combines TRBV9 with TRBJ1-2; TRBD1 matches 7 bases. The V segment lost 4 bases and the J segment 6 bases; nucleotides outside the gene matches: 9. Germline-derived CDR1 and CDR2 are SGDLS and YYNGEE. The CDR3 spans 14 residues.

This clone was seen a few times. The chain recombines TRBV28 with TRBJ2-7, with a weak D call TRBD1 (6 bases). The length of the CDR3 is 13 residues. Trimming took 6 bases from V and 1 from J, leaving 10 bases between them. CDR1 is MDHEN and CDR2 is SYDVKM in the germline V gene. Written as DNA, the CDR3 is TGTGCCAGCAGAGTCGGACAGTCCTACGAGCAGTACTTC. Translating it yields CASRVGQSYEQYF.

This clone was seen only a few times. The CDR3 protein is CASGPGTGAPDTQYF. The CDR3 bases are TGTGCTAGTGGTCCCGGGACAGGAGCACCAGATACGCAGTATTTT. This rearrangement joins TRBV12-5 to TRBJ2-3; TRBD1 aligns across 8 bases. The germline gives CDR1 LGHNT, CDR2 FRNRAP. V trimming: 5 bases; J trimming: 4 bases; junction bases outside the gene matches: 8. The CDR3 length is 15 residues.

The sample holds a few counts of this clone. The chain carries TRBV5-1 and TRBJ2-1; 14 positions match TRBD2. In germline, CDR1 is SGHRS, CDR2 YFSETQ. The V and J ends lost 5 bases and 0 bases, in that order; junction bases with no gene match: 10. The CDR3 is 19 amino acids. CDR3 region: CASSYGTSGGLSSYNEQFF. The CDR3 DNA is TGCGCCAGCAGTTACGGGACTAGCGGGGGCCTTAGCTCCTACAATGAGCAGTTCTTC. The whole variable domain, remainder taken from reference TRBV5-1 and TRBJ2-1, is KAGVTQTPRYLIKTRGQQVTLSCSPISGHRSVSWYQQTPGQGLQFLFEYFSETQRNKGNFPGRFSGRQFSNSRSEMNVSTLELGDSALYLCASSYGTSGGLSSYNEQFFGPGTRLTVL.

The CDR3 region is CASSARTGIATEAFF. DNA of the CDR3: TGTGCCAGCAGCGCGCGGACAGGGATCGCGACTGAAGCTTTCTTT. This rearrangement joins TRBV2 to TRBJ1-1; TRBD1 matches 8 bases. J lost 5 bases, V lost 6 bases, and 11 bases had no gene match. The CDR3 loop spans 15 amino acids. Germline CDR1 and CDR2: SNHLY and FYNNEI.

The chain employs TRBV5-1 and TRBJ1-2; 8 positions agree with TRBD1. Germline CDR1 is SGHRS and CDR2 is YFSETQ. V shed 3 bases, J shed 4 bases, and the junction held 11 bases outside the gene matches. This CDR3 spans 16 amino acids. The CDR3 loop is CASSWTPTGGGYGYTF. The CDR3 DNA reads as TGCGCCAGCAGCTGGACGCCTACAGGGGGAGGCTATGGCTACACCTTC.

CDR3 loop: CASSYSRSANYGYTF. Here the CDR3 DNA reads TGTGCCAGCAGTTACTCGCGGAGTGCTAACTATGGCTACACCTTC. The V gene is TRBV6-5, the J gene TRBJ1-2, with D unresolved. The ends were cut back, 0 bases at V and 0 bases at J, with 8 bases in the middle. The CDR3 has 15 residues. Germline V gives CDR1 MNHEY, CDR2 SVGAGI.

This clone occurred a few times. V is TRBV5-4 and J is TRBJ2-1; TRBD1 is a possible D gene (6 bases). Trimming removed 0 bases from V and 6 bases from J, with 16 bases in between. There are 16 residues in the CDR3. The germline CDR1 and CDR2 sequences are SGHNT and YYREEE (reference sequence). In DNA, the CDR3 is TGTGCCAGCAGCTTGGCCAGTGTACAGGGCGGCAATGAGCAGTTCTTC. Its protein product is CASSLASVQGGNEQFF.

The rearrangement joins TRBV29-1 to TRBJ1-2; D is ambiguous. The V gene's germline CDR1 is SQVTM and CDR2 ANQGSEA. The CDR3 is 13 residues long. V shed 6 bases and J shed 3 bases, with 14 bases lying between them. The CDR3 spells CSVGRVGDYGYTF. The CDR3 coding sequence is TGCAGCGTGGGGAGAGTAGGAGACTATGGCTACACCTTC.

Notes on this clone: At one boundary the junction diverges from the germline segment, which might be a read error. The chain employs TRBV5-4 and TRBJ2-3; TRBD2 matches at 14 bases. CDR3 length equals 15 residues. Germline CDR1 and CDR2: SGHNT and YYREEE (reference sequence). In DNA, the CDR3 is TGTGCCAGCAGCTTGGACAGGACTAGCGGGGGGACGGGGGATTTT. Encoded protein: CASSLDRTSGGTGDF.

The sample holds many counts of this clone. The J gene is TRBJ2-5, the V gene TRBV4-3; D call uncertain. The germline V gene encodes CDR1 LGHNA and CDR2 YSLEER. V dropped 0 bases and J dropped 5 bases, with 7 bases sitting between them. The CDR3 has 13 amino acids. CDR3 in DNA: TGCGCCAGCAGCCAAGATCGGTCCGAGACCCAGTACTTC. Encoded protein: CASSQDRSETQYF.